This TCR beta chain was identified in a study of T-cell reconstitution after alpha-beta-depleted transplantation in children. Unique molecular identifiers were used in preparing the TCRbeta library. In TCRdb, the PCR reads were re-called with MiXCR into one record per CDR3 protein. The sample shows around 670,000 distinct CDR3 sequences, around 13% of them seen only once. Remarks on this clonotype: Its antigen is still unknown.

Study-level results: Surviving recipient cells, namely T cells and thymic progenitors, were the source of high day-60 TCRbeta diversity in some patients. As was reported, about two months after transplant, alpha-beta T cells came from several hundred expanded graft clones.

The starting material was PBMCs, obtained before TCRalphabeta/CD19-depleted stem cell transplant. The origin of this receptor is a girl aged 2 to 9 with congenital amegakaryocytic thrombocytopenia, due to receive a stem cell transplant.

The CDR3: CASMRASGTKNGEQFF. CDR3 nucleotides: TGTGCCAGCATGAGGGCTAGCGGGACGAAAAACGGTGAGCAGTTCTTC. The chain employs TRBV6-1 and TRBJ2-1; 9 positions match TRBD2. Germline V gene sequence: CDR1 MNHNS, CDR2 SASEGT. The CDR3 spans 16 residues. Losses at the gene ends were 7 bases for V and 9 bases for J; bases not matched to a gene: 16.